This T cell receptor beta chain derives from a study of T-cell reconstitution after alpha-beta-depleted transplantation in children. Study conclusions and caveats: Expanded graft clones, several hundred of them, were reportedly the source of alpha-beta T cells about two months after transplant. Newly generated T cells supplied most T-cell counts and diversity one year post-transplant. In some patients, recipient T cells and intrathymic progenitors surviving conditioning explained high day-60 diversity.

The CDR3 totals 15 residues. The V end was cut by 5 bases, the J end by 7 bases, with 20 bases between. Germline V gene lookup returns CDR1 SEHNR and CDR2 FQNEAQ (reference sequence). It was with unique molecular identifiers that the TCRbeta library was prepared. In TCRdb, the PCR reads were re-called with MiXCR into one record per CDR3 protein. The sample has 100,000 or so distinct CDR3 sequences; 7% to 8% are singletons. Of note for this clonotype: Its antigen is still unknown.

Sequenced here: PBMCs, sampled before TCRalphabeta/CD19-depleted stem cell transplant. The receptor's source is a boy aged 2 to 9 with acute lymphoblastic leukemia, due to receive a stem cell transplant. The V and J genes are TRBV7-9 and TRBJ1-2; possibly TRBD1 for D (5 bases). CDR3 sequence (DNA): TGTGCCAGCAGCGGGCTCTCAGGGATTCTTTCTGGCTACACCTTC. As protein: CASSGLSGILSGYTF.